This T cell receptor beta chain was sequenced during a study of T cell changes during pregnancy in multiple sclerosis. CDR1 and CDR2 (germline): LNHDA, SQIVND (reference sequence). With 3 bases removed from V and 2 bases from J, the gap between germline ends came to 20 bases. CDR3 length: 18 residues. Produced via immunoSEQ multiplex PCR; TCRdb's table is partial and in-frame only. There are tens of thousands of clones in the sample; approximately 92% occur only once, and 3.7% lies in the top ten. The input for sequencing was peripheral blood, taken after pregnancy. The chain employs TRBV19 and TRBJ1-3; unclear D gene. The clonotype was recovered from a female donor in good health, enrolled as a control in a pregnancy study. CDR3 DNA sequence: TGTGCCAGTAGTATCGGGGTCAGAATCTACCCTGCTGGAAACACCATATATTTT. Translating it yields CASSIGVRIYPAGNTIYF. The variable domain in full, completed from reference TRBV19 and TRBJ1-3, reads DGGITQSPKYLFRKEGQNVTLSCEQNLNHDAMYWYRQDPGQGLRLIYYSQIVNDFQKGDIAEGYSVSREKKESFPLTVTSAQKNPTAFYLCASSIGVRIYPAGNTIYFGEGSWLTVV.